These 22 T cell receptor beta chains came from one sample sequenced in a study of OX40 agonist ivuxolimab in advanced cancers. The library was obtained by the immunoSEQ multiplex PCR assay. Not all clones reach the TCRdb copy of this immuneACCESS table, which keeps in-frame sequences only. Checked studies attribute under half of the gap to unresolved V genes and leave the rest unexplained. This sample lists around 62,000 clones; over 75% were detected once. The ten largest clones add up to 5.5% of the sample. This specimen consisted of CD4+ or CD8+ T cells sorted from blood, obtained in a trial of the OX40 agonist ivuxolimab. The source of these receptors is an adult with an advanced solid tumor such as melanoma, head and neck, liver or kidney cancer.

V gene TRBV28 combines with J gene TRBJ1-5, with no clear D. CDR1 is MDHEN and CDR2 is SYDVKM in the germline V gene. V lost 8 bases and J lost 3, with 14 bases in between. The CDR3 has 14 residues. DNA for the CDR3: TGTGCCAGCGGGGTGGGCAGTCCCAATCAGCCCCAGCATTTT. As protein: CASGVGSPNQPQHF.

The chain has TRBV5-8 and TRBJ1-6, with a weak D call TRBD1 (6 bases). Germline loops: CDR1 SGHTS, CDR2 YDEGEE. Trimming took 4 bases from V and 6 from J, leaving 14 bases between them. There are 15 residues in the CDR3. Here the CDR3 DNA reads TGTGCCAGCAGCCGAACAGGGAGCCGTAATTCACCCCTCCACTTT. Amino acid sequence: CASSRTGSRNSPLHF.

The count of this clone is one. The chain uses TRBV6-5 and TRBJ1-2; D unclear. Trimming took off 5 bases at V and 2 bases at J, with 15 bases between the two ends. Germline loops: CDR1 MNHEY, CDR2 SVGAGI. CDR3 length equals 15 residues. The CDR3 spells CASSLQVIPNYGYTF. For the CDR3, the DNA is TGTGCCAGCAGTCTCCAGGTGATACCAAACTATGGCTACACCTTC.

Here the CDR3 reads CASSPDSYGYTF. The DNA for the CDR3 is TGTGCCAGCAGCCCCGACAGTTATGGCTACACCTTC. The chain has TRBV7-9 and TRBJ1-2, with a possible D match to TRBD1 (5 bases). Germline values: CDR1 SEHNR, CDR2 FQNEAQ (reference sequence). CDR3 length equals 12 residues. Trimming removed 5 bases from V and 5 bases from J, with 9 bases in between.

The chain carries TRBV14 and TRBJ2-5; 13 bases match TRBD2. The CDR3 loop spans 15 amino acids. CDR1 and CDR2 (germline): SGHDN, FVKESK. With 4 bases clipped from V and 5 bases from J, the junction kept 4 bases outside the gene matches. CDR3 protein: CASSRTSGSYETQYF. DNA of the CDR3: TGTGCCAGCAGCCGGACTAGCGGGAGTTATGAGACCCAGTACTTC.

The chain uses TRBV28 and TRBJ1-3, with TRBD1 identical over 7 bases. Germline-derived CDR1 and CDR2 are MDHEN and SYDVKM. The CDR3 is 17 residues long. Unmatched junction bases numbered 11, after V lost 6 bases and J lost 0 bases. The chain's CDR3 is CASRPTTGTRSGNTIYF. CDR3 DNA: TGTGCCAGCAGACCAACGACAGGGACACGCTCTGGAAACACCATATATTTT.

This chain connects TRBV13 to TRBJ2-1, with D unclear. The CDR3 totals 15 residues. Germline CDR1 reads PRHDT; CDR2 reads FYEKMQ (reference sequence). Trimming stripped 6 bases from V and 3 bases from J, with 15 bases between. The CDR3 sequence: CASSLSGENYNEQFF. CDR3 sequence (DNA): TGTGCCAGCAGTCTCTCTGGGGAAAACTACAATGAGCAGTTCTTC. The full variable domain, in which reference TRBV13 and TRBJ2-1 provide the parts outside the CDR3, is AAGVIQSPRHLIKEKRETATLKCYPIPRHDTVYWYQQGPGQDPQFLISFYEKMQSDKGSIPDRFSAQQFSDYHSELNMSSLELGDSALYFCASSLSGENYNEQFFGPGTRLTVL.

The gene calls are TRBV7-2 and TRBJ2-2, with D tentatively TRBD2 (6 bases). The CDR3 sequence is 17 residues long. Trimming pared 5 bases from V and 2 bases from J, leaving 18 bases between. Germline CDR1 reads SGHTA; CDR2 reads FQGNSA. CDR3 nucleotide sequence: TGTGCCAGCAGCGGTCCTTCCCCGGGGGTTAACACCGGGGAGCTGTTTTTT. This sequence encodes CASSGPSPGVNTGELFF.

V is TRBV7-8 and J is TRBJ1-4, with TRBD1 as a possible D gene (5 bases). The CDR3 extends over 17 amino acids. V dropped 1 base and J dropped 0 bases, with 12 bases sitting between them. The germline gives CDR1 SGHVS, CDR2 FQNEAQ. This chain's CDR3 is CASSLDPRAPTNEKLFF. CDR3 DNA: TGTGCCAGCAGCTTAGACCCCAGGGCCCCAACTAATGAAAAACTGTTTTTT.

This chain links TRBV7-7 with TRBJ2-5; possibly TRBD2 for D (7 bases). This CDR3 is 16 amino acids long. The germline V gene encodes CDR1 SSHAT and CDR2 FNYEAQ (reference sequence). Deletions cut 5 bases from V and 7 bases from J, with 23 bases between. In DNA form, the CDR3 reads TGTGCCAGCAGCCCCATAGGGGGGGAAGTTCAGGGGACCCAGTACTTC. Protein: CASSPIGGEVQGTQYF.

This chain connects TRBV7-2 to TRBJ2-7, with 8 bases that match TRBD2. Germline CDR1 reads SGHTA; CDR2 reads FQGNSA. Unmatched junction bases numbered 8, after V lost 2 bases and J lost 5 bases. The CDR3 runs to 15 residues. The CDR3 reads CASSLPREAGDEQYF. The CDR3 nucleotides read TGTGCCAGCAGCTTACCCCGGGAAGCGGGAGACGAGCAGTACTTC.

J is TRBJ2-1 and V is TRBV7-9, with D uncertain. V was pared by 4 bases and J by 0 bases, with 7 bases between. The CDR3 is 14 amino acids. CDR1 and CDR2 from the germline V gene are SEHNR and FQNEAQ (reference sequence). CDR3 sequence: CASSSEYSYNEQFF. DNA for the CDR3: TGTGCCAGCAGCTCAGAGTACTCCTACAATGAGCAGTTCTTC.

This clone is judged large. The chain recombines TRBV4-3 with TRBJ1-2; 9 nucleotides line up with TRBD1. V gave up 9 bases and J gave up 4 bases; unmatched junction bases: 3. Germline assignment: CDR1 LGHNA and CDR2 YSLEER. The CDR3 extends over 12 amino acids. The CDR3 nucleotides are TGCGCCAGTGGACAGGGGTCCTATGGCTACACCTTC. This encodes CASGQGSYGYTF.

The CDR3 DNA reads TGTGCCAGCAGTGAAGCGGGGTCCCGGGACGGATACGAGCAGTACTTC. Its protein is CASSEAGSRDGYEQYF. The chain uses TRBV2 and TRBJ2-5, with D possibly being TRBD1 or TRBD2 (5 bases each). The DNA end lines up better with TRBJ2-7; the J call may be wrong. The CDR3 is made up of 16 amino acids. Germline assignment: CDR1 SNHLY and CDR2 FYNNEI.

The chain links TRBV6-5 to TRBJ1-1, with 12 bases identical to TRBD1. The germline V gene has CDR1 MNHEY and CDR2 SVGAGI. CDR3 length equals 15 residues. V gave up 8 bases and J gave up 7 bases; unmatched junction bases: 11. CDR3 DNA sequence: TGTGCCAGCCACGTAGGGACAGGGGGCCTTGGTGAAGCTTTCTTT. Translating gives CASHVGTGGLGEAFF.

The V call is TRBV5-5, the J call TRBJ1-5; tentative D call: TRBD1 (6 bases). The germline CDR1 and CDR2 sequences are SGHKS and YYEKEE (reference sequence). The germline V and J ends were trimmed by 0 bases and 2 bases, with 12 bases remaining between them. The CDR3 has 16 residues. The CDR3 region is CASSLVVGAGNQPQHF. The DNA of the CDR3 is TGTGCCAGCAGCTTGGTGGTGGGGGCCGGCAATCAGCCCCAGCATTTT.

The chain couples TRBV25-1 to TRBJ2-3; 10 positions match TRBD1. Per germline, CDR1 MGHDK and CDR2 SYGVNS. V was clipped by 4 bases and J by 3 bases; unmatched bases: 4. The CDR3 spans 15 residues. This chain's CDR3 is CASSGRDRGTDTQYF. DNA for the CDR3: TGTGCCAGCAGTGGCCGGGACAGGGGAACAGATACGCAGTATTTT.

This clone was seen only a few times. The chain has TRBV28 and TRBJ1-5; D call uncertain. The CDR3 runs to 14 residues. CDR1 is MDHEN and CDR2 is SYDVKM in the germline V gene. V lost 8 bases to trimming and J lost 2 bases, with 13 bases between them. CDR3 region: CASFEALGNQPQHF. The CDR3 bases are TGTGCCAGCTTTGAGGCGCTTGGCAATCAGCCCCAGCATTTT.

The sample holds a few counts of this clone. J is TRBJ2-7 and V is TRBV7-2; D gene uncertain. The CDR3 length is 13 residues. In germline, CDR1 is SGHTA, CDR2 FQGNSA. V was shortened by 3 bases and J by 2 bases, with 8 bases between the two germline ends. The DNA for the CDR3 is TGTGCCAGCAGCTTTGTCTTGACCTACGAGCAGTACTTC. It translates to CASSFVLTYEQYF.

J is TRBJ2-3 and V is TRBV30; D is tentatively TRBD1 or TRBD2 (5 bases each). Germline V lookup: CDR1 GTSNPN, CDR2 SVGIG (reference sequence). V was shortened by 2 bases and J by 2 bases, with 14 bases between the two germline ends. There are 15 residues in the CDR3. CDR3 amino acids: CAWSPPGTHTDTQYF. The CDR3, as DNA: TGTGCCTGGAGTCCCCCCGGGACCCACACAGATACGCAGTATTTT.

J is TRBJ2-2 and V is TRBV7-3, with 7 bases aligning to TRBD2. CDR1 is SGHTA, CDR2 FQGTGA, per germline. V was clipped by 1 base and J by 0 bases; unmatched bases: 5. The CDR3 is 17 residues long. Here the CDR3 DNA reads TGTGCCAGCAGCTTAAGTACGGGAGGACCGAACACCGGGGAGCTGTTTTTT. Its protein product is CASSLSTGGPNTGELFF.

The chain couples TRBV30 to TRBJ2-1, with 7 positions matching TRBD1. CDR1 is GTSNPN and CDR2 is SVGIG in the germline V gene (reference sequence). The CDR3 has 10 residues. As DNA, the CDR3 is TGTGCAACAGGGGACAATGAGCAGTTCTTC. Amino acid sequence: CATGDNEQFF.